Listed below are T cell receptor beta chains from one sample, sequenced in a study of Graves' ophthalmopathy and Graves' hyperthyroidism. TCRdb re-called the multiplex PCR reads through MiXCR, storing one row per CDR3 protein. The table includes a few hundred thousand distinct CDR3 sequences, 35% to 40% detected once. The material sequenced was peripheral blood or thyroid tissue (not recorded which). The origin of the receptors is an adult man with Graves' hyperthyroidism. The CDR3 runs from the conserved cysteine through the conserved F or W. Each record gives: V gene, clone size, D gene, J gene, CDR3 DNA, CDR3 protein. A D gene is named only where the DNA matches it firmly. Clone size is stated in some rows and not others, as once, few, many or a class when expanded.

V gene: TRBV11-2
clone size: few
D gene: .
J gene: TRBJ2-7
CDR3 DNA: TGTGCCAGCAGCTTAGATCTGGGGCAAACCTACGAGCAGTACTTC
CDR3 protein: CASSLDLGQTYEQYF

V gene: TRBV5-6
clone size: .
D gene: .
J gene: TRBJ2-2
CDR3 DNA: TGTGCCAGCAGCCTTGGAGTAAGGGGATTGAACACCGGGGAGCTGTTTTTT
CDR3 protein: CASSLGVRGLNTGELFF

V gene: TRBV20-1
clone size: .
D gene: TRBD1
J gene: TRBJ2-2
CDR3 DNA: TGCAGTGCTAGGGGACAGGGAGGGGGCGGGGGCCCCGGGGAGCTGTTTTTT
CDR3 protein: CSARGQGGGGGPGELFF

V gene: TRBV5-1
clone size: many
D gene: .
J gene: TRBJ1-3
CDR3 DNA: TGCGCCAGCAGCTTCGCGGACACCATATATTTT
CDR3 protein: CASSFADTIYF

V gene: TRBV3-1
clone size: few
D gene: TRBD1
J gene: TRBJ2-2
CDR3 DNA: TGTGCCAGCAGCCAACGACCCGGGACAGGGAACACCGGGGAGCTGTTTTTT
CDR3 protein: CASSQRPGTGNTGELFF

V gene: TRBV10-2
clone size: few
D gene: .
J gene: TRBJ2-7
CDR3 DNA: TGCGCCAGCAGTGAGTGGCGTCTCTCCTACGAGCAGTACTTC
CDR3 protein: CASSEWRLSYEQYF

V gene: TRBV12-3/TRBV12-4
clone size: .
D gene: .
J gene: TRBJ1-5
CDR3 DNA: TGTGCCAGCAGCCTAGGGGAGACTGACCAAGAGACCCAGCATTTT
CDR3 protein: CASSLGETDQETQHF

V gene: TRBV2
clone size: many
D gene: .
J gene: TRBJ1-6
CDR3 DNA: TGTGCCAGCAGTGGGAGGGATGGTTCACCCCTCCACTTT
CDR3 protein: CASSGRDGSPLHF

V gene: TRBV19
clone size: .
D gene: TRBD1
J gene: TRBJ2-1
CDR3 DNA: TGTGCCAGTAGTACGGCAGGGGGCGATGAGCAGTTCTTC
CDR3 protein: CASSTAGGDEQFF

V gene: TRBV7-8
clone size: .
D gene: .
J gene: TRBJ1-4
CDR3 DNA: TGTGCCAGCAGCTTCCCATCCGGAGCGGGGGGAAAACTGTTTTTT
CDR3 protein: CASSFPSGAGGKLFF

V gene: TRBV5-6
clone size: few
D gene: .
J gene: TRBJ1-2
CDR3 DNA: TGTGCCAGCAGTTACAGGGATAGACCGTGCACCTTC
CDR3 protein: CASSYRDRPCTF